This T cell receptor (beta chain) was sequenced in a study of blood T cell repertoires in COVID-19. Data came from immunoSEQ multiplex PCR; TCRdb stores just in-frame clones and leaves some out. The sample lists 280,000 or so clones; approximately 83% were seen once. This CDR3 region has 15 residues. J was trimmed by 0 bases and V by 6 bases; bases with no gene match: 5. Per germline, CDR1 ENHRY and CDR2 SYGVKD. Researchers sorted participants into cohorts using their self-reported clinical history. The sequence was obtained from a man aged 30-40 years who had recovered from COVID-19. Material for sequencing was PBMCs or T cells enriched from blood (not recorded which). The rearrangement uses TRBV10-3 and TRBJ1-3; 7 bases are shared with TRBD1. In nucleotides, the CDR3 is TGTGCCATCAGGCGGGACAGTCGCTCTGGAAACACCATATATTTT. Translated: CAIRRDSRSGNTIYF.